This passage covers 7 T cell receptor beta chains from one sample sequenced in a study of post-analysis software for immune sequencing data. These receptors lack a known antigen. TCR beta libraries were prepared from cDNA with unique molecular identifiers. TCRdb independently ran MiXCR on the PCR reads; one entry per CDR3 protein. This table has 350,000 to 450,000 distinct CDR3 sequences, 39% appearing once. Overall study findings and caveats: A handful of TRBV segments, including TRBV5-6, TRBV5-1 and TRBV20-1, were more frequent in patients than controls.

Sequencing input: blood. The receptors stem from a girl aged 2-10 years with multiple sclerosis.

This chain joins TRBV6-2 or TRBV6-3 and TRBJ2-1; 10 positions match TRBD2. V shed 4 bases, J shed 6 bases, and the junction held 6 bases outside the gene matches. The CDR3 consists of 15 residues. Germline V gene lookup returns CDR1 MNHEY and CDR2 SVGEGT. This CDR3 is CASSSGTSASNEQFF. The DNA for the CDR3 is TGTGCCAGCAGTTCCGGGACTAGCGCCAGCAATGAGCAGTTCTTC.

DNA for the CDR3: TGTGCCAGCAGCCCCCATCCGACAGTGTCCGATGAGCAGTTCTTC. This gives the protein CASSPHPTVSDEQFF. The chain has TRBV7-2 and TRBJ2-1; tentatively, D is TRBD1 (5 bases). V was trimmed by 5 bases and J by 8 bases, leaving 19 bases between them. This CDR3 is 15 amino acids long. Per germline, CDR1 SGHTA and CDR2 FQGNSA.

The chain employs TRBV27 and TRBJ1-1, with D possibly matching TRBD1 (5 bases). V gave up 5 bases and J gave up 2 bases, with 12 bases separating them. This CDR3 is 14 amino acids long. CDR1 is MNHEY, CDR2 SMNVEV, per germline (reference sequence). The CDR3 DNA sequence: TGTGCCAGCAGTCCTCGCGGGGCCAACACTGAAGCTTTCTTT. Its translation: CASSPRGANTEAFF.

This sequence joins TRBV7-2 and TRBJ2-7, with a possible D match to TRBD2 (6 bases). CDR3 size: 14 residues. Per the germline V gene, CDR1 is SGHTA and CDR2 is FQGNSA. V lost 5 bases and J lost 2, with 13 bases in between. The chain's CDR3 is CASSISGLTYEQYF. The CDR3 DNA is TGTGCCAGCAGCATTAGCGGACTGACCTACGAGCAGTACTTC.

This clonotype was observed at least ten times. J is TRBJ2-1 and V is TRBV10-3; the D is unclear. V shed 2 bases and J shed 7 bases, with 18 bases lying between them. This CDR3 has 16 amino acids. In germline, CDR1 is ENHRY, CDR2 SYGVKD. CDR3 in DNA: TGTGCCATCAGTGAGGAATTGGTTCCCGGTAGGAATGAGCAGTTCTTC. Translated: CAISEELVPGRNEQFF.

The rearrangement uses TRBV9 and TRBJ1-1; D not certain. Germline CDR1 is SGDLS and CDR2 is YYNGEE. With 0 bases removed from V and 5 bases from J, the gap between germline ends came to 17 bases. The CDR3 is 16 amino acids. CDR3 sequence reads: CASSVATTLGGTEAFF. Here the CDR3 DNA reads TGTGCCAGCAGCGTAGCTACGACCCTCGGAGGGACTGAAGCTTTCTTT.

This clonotype was seen only a few times. The chain recombines TRBV6-1 with TRBJ2-1; D is undetermined. Germline V gene data show CDR1 as MNHNS and CDR2 as SASEGT. The CDR3 spans 13 residues. The DNA for the CDR3 is TGTGCGATAGGCCGTGATTCGTACAATGAGCAGTTCTTC. The encoded protein is CAIGRDSYNEQFF.